The 30 T cell receptor beta chains presented below share a single source sample, sequenced in a study of graft-versus-host responses after intestinal transplantation (dated by TCRdb to the early 2020s). Library prep was done by the immunoSEQ multiplex PCR assay. TCRdb mirrors the immuneACCESS table, restricted to in-frame sequences. Some clones are absent from its copies; in checked studies, under half trace to an unresolved V gene, and the reason for the others is unknown. A total of some 13,000 clones appear in this sample, over 70% of them only once. The ten top clones hold roughly 50% of the sample. The source material was PBMCs, sampled around 130 days after transplant. These receptors originate from a human patient who received an intestinal transplant, so some T cells may come from the graft donor.

This chain links TRBV21-1 with TRBJ1-5. TRBV21-1 is recorded as a pseudogene. The length of the CDR3 is 17 residues. The CDR3 coding sequence is TGTGCCAGCAGTACAAGGTTGCTACATTGGCATCATCAGCCCCAGCATTTT. Its protein is CASSTRLLHWHHQPQHF.

J is TRBJ2-7 and V is TRBV18, with no clear D. CDR3 length: 13 amino acids. The germline V gene encodes CDR1 KGHSH and CDR2 LQKENI. Trimming cost V 3 bases and J 5 bases, with 11 bases left between them. This chain's CDR3 is CASSPPSVDEQYF. CDR3 nucleotide sequence: TGTGCCAGCTCACCTCCCAGCGTGGACGAGCAGTACTTC.

V and J are TRBV6-1 and TRBJ1-1, with 9 bases that match TRBD1. The CDR3 is made up of 14 amino acids. In germline, CDR1 is MNHNS, CDR2 SASEGT. Unmatched junction bases numbered 10, after V lost 6 bases and J lost 8 bases. DNA of the CDR3: TGTGCCAGCAGAGCTGGGACAGGGAAGGCAGAAGCTTTCTTT. Translating it yields CASRAGTGKAEAFF.

This chain links TRBV6-1 with TRBJ1-5, with TRBD1 matching 9 bases. Trimming at V came to 1 base and at J to 7 bases, leaving 8 bases not matched to a gene. This CDR3 is 16 amino acids long. Germline V CDR1 and CDR2: MNHNS, SASEGT. CDR3 sequence reads: CASSEGFWDRAQPQHF. Here the CDR3 DNA reads TGTGCCAGCAGTGAAGGTTTTTGGGACAGGGCACAGCCCCAGCATTTT.

The chain is built from TRBV25-1 and TRBJ2-5, with D possibly TRBD1 on 6 matching bases. Germline values: CDR1 MGHDK, CDR2 SYGVNS. The V and J ends lost 3 bases and 5 bases respectively, with 19 bases between them. The CDR3 runs 16 residues. CDR3: CASSDSITGSGETQYF. The CDR3 DNA reads as TGTGCCAGCAGTGACTCTATTACAGGGTCGGGGGAGACCCAGTACTTC. Supplemented by reference TRBV25-1 and TRBJ2-5, the full variable domain reads EADIYQTPRYLVIGTGKKITLECSQTMGHDKMYWYQQDPGMELHLIHYSYGVNSTEKGDLSSESTVSRIRTEHFPLTLESARPSHTSQYLCASSDSITGSGETQYFGPGTRLLVL.

This clone has only one observation. J is TRBJ1-2 and V is TRBV7-8, with D unclear. The CDR3 has 17 residues. Germline-derived CDR1 and CDR2 are SGHVS and FQNEAQ. Trimming pared 4 bases from V and 4 bases from J, leaving 22 bases between. CDR3 coding DNA: TGTGCCAGCAGCTCTGCAGAGCTTACCCGAAAGACCTATGGCTACACCTTC. Translated, it gives CASSSAELTRKTYGYTF.

The chain recombines TRBV7-8 with TRBJ2-1; 11 bases are a match to TRBD2. This CDR3 is built from 16 residues. Germline lookup yields CDR1 SGHVS and CDR2 FQNEAQ. The V segment lost 3 bases and the J segment 7 bases; nucleotides outside the gene matches: 8. CDR3 region: CASSLVRLAGHNEQFF. For the CDR3, the DNA is TGTGCCAGCAGCTTGGTCCGACTAGCGGGACATAATGAGCAGTTCTTC. Full variable domain (missing parts from reference TRBV7-8 and TRBJ2-1): GAGVSQSPRYKVAKRGQDVALRCDPISGHVSLFWYQQALGQGPEFLTYFQNEAQLDKSGLPSDRFFAERPEGSVSTLKIQRTQQEDSAVYLCASSLVRLAGHNEQFFGPGTRLTVL.

V and J are TRBV7-9 and TRBJ2-4, with D uncertain. V was trimmed by 5 bases and J by 1 base, leaving 12 bases between them. The germline gives CDR1 SEHNR, CDR2 FQNEAQ (reference sequence). This CDR3 region has 15 residues. The CDR3 spells CASSPPVGAKNIQYF. The CDR3 DNA follows: TGTGCCAGCAGCCCCCCGGTCGGGGCCAAAAACATTCAGTACTTC.

The gene calls are TRBV10-1 and TRBJ2-3; TRBD2 matches 14 bases. V shed 6 bases and J 5 bases; nucleotides not matched to a gene: 4. The CDR3 spans 15 residues. Germline V gene sequence: CDR1 WNHNN, CDR2 SYGVQD (reference sequence). CDR3 nucleotides: TGCGCCAGCAGCCCCGGGACTAGCGGGGGAGATACGCAGTATTTT. Translation: CASSPGTSGGDTQYF.

The chain couples TRBV19 to TRBJ2-1; 12 positions agree with TRBD2. There are 17 residues in the CDR3. The germline V gene has CDR1 LNHDA and CDR2 SQIVND (reference sequence). V was pared by 3 bases and J by 7 bases, with 10 bases of the junction left unmatched. In DNA form, the CDR3 reads TGTGCCAGTAGTATTGGGTCGGGTCTAGCGGGAGGGAATGAGCAGTTCTTC. Encoded protein: CASSIGSGLAGGNEQFF. Together with reference TRBV19 and TRBJ2-1, the CDR3 gives the full variable domain: DGGITQSPKYLFRKEGQNVTLSCEQNLNHDAMYWYRQDPGQGLRLIYYSQIVNDFQKGDIAEGYSVSREKKESFPLTVTSAQKNPTAFYLCASSIGSGLAGGNEQFFGPGTRLTVL.

The V gene is TRBV7-9, the J gene TRBJ2-7, with 9 bases lining up with TRBD2. This CDR3 region has 14 residues. Germline V gene data show CDR1 as SEHNR and CDR2 as FQNEAQ (reference sequence). With V trimmed by 4 bases and J by 3 bases, 4 bases remained unmatched. The CDR3 DNA reads as TGTGCCAGCAGCTCTGCAGCGGGGGGCTACGAGCAGTACTTC. Encoded protein: CASSSAAGGYEQYF.

This chain joins TRBV11-2 and TRBJ2-7, with TRBD1 matching over 8 bases. Germline V gene data show CDR1 as SGHAT and CDR2 as FQNNGV. This CDR3 has 14 residues. The junction had 1 base not matched to a gene; V was cut back by 1 base and J by 2 bases. The CDR3 region has the DNA TGTGCCAGCAGCTTAGGGGGACAGGCCTACGAGCAGTACTTC. Translation gives CASSLGGQAYEQYF.

V usage is TRBV29-1 and J usage is TRBJ2-7; TRBD2 is a possible D gene (6 bases). The CDR3 length is 14 residues. V lost 1 base, J lost 3 bases, and 13 bases lay in between. CDR1 is SQVTM and CDR2 is ANQGSEA in the germline V gene. The CDR3 bases are TGCAGCGTTGAAGGGGCGGGAACCAACTACGAGCAGTACTTC. It encodes CSVEGAGTNYEQYF.

This rearrangement joins TRBV19 to TRBJ2-1, with no clear D. CDR1 LNHDA and CDR2 SQIVND come from the germline V gene (reference sequence). V was clipped by 3 bases and J by 7 bases, with 10 bases between them. The CDR3 contains 13 residues. The CDR3 region has the DNA TGTGCCAGTAGTATTAATCTCGCAAATGAGCAGTTCTTC. It is translated as CASSINLANEQFF.

The chain carries TRBV9 and TRBJ2-1; TRBD2 agrees at 7 bases. Germline V gene lookup returns CDR1 SGDLS and CDR2 YYNGEE. V shed 4 bases and J 8 bases; nucleotides not matched to a gene: 6. The CDR3 runs to 13 residues. CDR3 coding DNA: TGTGCCAGCAGCACCACTAGCGCGCATGAGCAGTTCTTC. This codes for CASSTTSAHEQFF.

This chain uses TRBV2 with TRBJ1-1; tentative D call: TRBD1 (6 bases). The CDR3 loop spans 13 amino acids. CDR1 SNHLY and CDR2 FYNNEI come from the germline V gene. Trimming took off 10 bases at V and 1 base at J, with 13 bases between the two ends. CDR3 in DNA: TGTGCCATCCAGGGGTTACCGAACACTGAAGCTTTCTTT. Its protein is CAIQGLPNTEAFF.

The count of this clone is one. The chain carries TRBV6-5 and TRBJ2-1, with D perhaps TRBD1 or TRBD2 (6 bases each). The CDR3 covers 11 residues. Germline V CDR1 and CDR2: MNHEY, SVGAGI. V was trimmed by 7 bases and J by 11 bases, leaving 12 bases between them. CDR3 DNA sequence: TGTGCCAGCACCCTCGGGGGCAAGCAGTTCTTC. Protein sequence: CASTLGGKQFF.

The V and J genes are TRBV6-5 and TRBJ1-6; D gene uncertain. The CDR3 length is 14 residues. Per germline, CDR1 MNHEY and CDR2 SVGAGI. The V end was cut by 5 bases, the J end by 3 bases, with 8 bases between. Here the CDR3 DNA reads TGTGCCAGCAGTCCCCGGGTCTATAATTCACCCCTCCACTTT. This encodes CASSPRVYNSPLHF.

The CDR3, as DNA: TGTGCCAGCAGCTTCGGTGCAGGCTCGGGAAACACCATATATTTT. It yields the protein CASSFGAGSGNTIYF. The rearrangement joins TRBV7-9 to TRBJ1-3; D is unclear. This CDR3 comprises 15 residues. From germline, CDR1 is SEHNR and CDR2 FQNEAQ (reference sequence). Trimming removed 3 bases at V and 4 bases at J, with 13 bases between.

This CDR3 reads CASSQDLSYYEQYF. In DNA, the CDR3 is TGTGCCAGCAGCCAAGACTTGAGCTACTACGAGCAGTACTTC. The rearrangement joins TRBV4-2 to TRBJ2-7; no clear D. The CDR3 extends over 14 amino acids. V lost 0 bases and J lost 3, with 9 bases in between. Germline assignment: CDR1 LGHNA and CDR2 YNFKEQ.

This clone appeared once. The chain has TRBV5-4 and TRBJ2-7, with 7 bases aligning to TRBD1. Germline values: CDR1 SGHNT, CDR2 YYREEE (reference sequence). The ends lost 4 bases at V and 3 bases at J; junction bases unmatched: 10. There are 15 residues in the CDR3. CDR3 amino acids: CASSKQGQSDYEQYF. CDR3 DNA sequence: TGTGCCAGCAGCAAGCAGGGACAGAGCGACTACGAGCAGTACTTC.

V and J are TRBV27 and TRBJ1-5, with D possibly TRBD1 on 5 matching bases. The germline V gene encodes CDR1 MNHEY and CDR2 SMNVEV (reference sequence). Trimming cost V 6 bases and J 1 base, with 13 bases left between them. The CDR3 loop spans 15 amino acids. Written as DNA, the CDR3 is TGTGCCAGCAGAAGAGAGGGGTTAAGCAATCAGCCCCAGCATTTT. Protein: CASRREGLSNQPQHF.

V usage is TRBV6-4 and J usage is TRBJ1-2; D is unresolved. Looked up from germline, CDR1 is MRHNA and CDR2 is SNTAGT. The CDR3 consists of 14 residues. V was pared by 0 bases and J by 4 bases, with 9 bases between. The CDR3: CASSDSAEGYGYTF. As DNA, the CDR3 is TGTGCCAGCAGTGACTCGGCGGAGGGCTATGGCTACACCTTC.

This chain links TRBV27 with TRBJ2-2, with 8 bases aligning to TRBD1. The CDR3 runs to 16 residues. Germline trimming cut 5 bases from V and 5 bases from J; bases unmatched to any gene: 10. Germline CDR1 reads MNHEY; CDR2 reads SMNVEV (reference sequence). The CDR3 bases are TGTGCCAGCAGTCCTGCAGGGGGCGTGGGTACCGGGGAGCTGTTTTTT. It encodes CASSPAGGVGTGELFF.

This clone was counted between two and nine times. The V gene is TRBV10-3, the J gene TRBJ2-3; D may correspond to TRBD1 or TRBD2 (5 bases each). Trimming shortened V by 6 bases and J by 0 bases, and 13 bases separated the two germline ends. The CDR3 has 15 residues. Per germline, CDR1 ENHRY and CDR2 SYGVKD. This CDR3 reads CAIRRGAISTDTQYF. As DNA, the CDR3 is TGTGCCATCAGGAGGGGAGCGATAAGCACAGATACGCAGTATTTT.

This chain links TRBV11-2 with TRBJ2-1; 8 bases map to TRBD2. CDR3 size: 15 residues. V lost 5 bases to trimming and J lost 3 bases; unmatched junction nucleotides: 6. From germline, CDR1 is SGHAT and CDR2 FQNNGV. CDR3 amino acids: CASSRAGEGYNEQFF. The CDR3 DNA reads TGTGCCAGCAGCCGAGCGGGAGAGGGCTACAATGAGCAGTTCTTC.

The V and J genes are TRBV4-1 and TRBJ2-7; D gene unclear. CDR3 length: 14 amino acids. With 1 base removed from V and 3 bases from J, the gap between germline ends came to 10 bases. Germline V gene data show CDR1 as MGHRA and CDR2 as YSYEKL. The CDR3: CASSQAALGYEQYF. The CDR3 DNA follows: TGCGCCAGCAGCCAAGCGGCCCTCGGCTACGAGCAGTACTTC.

Here the CDR3 reads CASSGLAVTDTQYF. The CDR3 DNA follows: TGTGCCAGCAGTGGACTAGCGGTGACAGATACGCAGTATTTT. The V and J genes are TRBV6-1 and TRBJ2-3, with 9 bases that match TRBD2. The CDR3 extends over 14 amino acids. V lost 4 bases and J lost 3; bases outside the gene matches: 2. Germline loops: CDR1 MNHNS, CDR2 SASEGT.

This clone was seen a few times. This sequence joins TRBV5-6 and TRBJ2-7, with a tentative D call TRBD2 (5 bases). This CDR3 contains 12 residues. Deletions cut 1 base from V and 3 bases from J, with 5 bases between. Germline loops: CDR1 SGHDT, CDR2 YYEEEE. The CDR3 reads CASSLSGYEQYF. The CDR3 DNA reads TGTGCCAGCAGCTTGAGCGGCTACGAGCAGTACTTC.

The chain couples TRBV18 to TRBJ1-1; the match to TRBD1 covers 7 bases. The V gene's germline CDR1 is KGHSH and CDR2 LQKENI. This CDR3 spans 14 amino acids. V was clipped by 3 bases and J by 5 bases; unmatched bases: 6. The CDR3 is CASSPTGVGTEAFF. In DNA form, the CDR3 reads TGTGCCAGCTCACCCACAGGGGTTGGGACTGAAGCTTTCTTT.